The 9 T cell receptor beta chains reported below all come from one sample, sequenced in a study of blood T cell repertoires in COVID-19. Repertoires were generated with immunoSEQ multiplex PCR, while TCRdb's copy carries only in-frame clones and drops some. Here the sample spans over 100,000 clones, approximately 86% being singletons. Sequencing was carried out using peripheral blood. Every receptor here comes from a woman aged 65 to 85 with COVID-19, enrolled during active disease.

The J gene is TRBJ1-2, the V gene TRBV9; 9 nucleotides agree with TRBD1. The germline V gene has CDR1 SGDLS and CDR2 YYNGEE. The ends lost 3 bases at V and 6 bases at J; junction bases unmatched: 6. CDR3 size: 14 residues. In DNA, the CDR3 is TGTGCCAGCAGCGGGACAGGGGCATGGAATGGCTACACCTTC. It codes for CASSGTGAWNGYTF.

V and J are TRBV7-3 and TRBJ2-1; maybe TRBD2 (5 bases). V lost 5 bases, J lost 2 bases, and 13 bases lay in between. From germline, CDR1 is SGHTA and CDR2 FQGTGA. This CDR3 is built from 15 residues. The CDR3 coding sequence is TGTGCCAGCAGCCCGGACCGGGGTACCTACAATGAGCAGTTCTTC. Amino acid sequence: CASSPDRGTYNEQFF.

The CDR3 nucleotides read TGTGCCAGCAGTGAAGCTGCAGGGATTGGCACTGAAGCTTTCTTT. This sequence encodes CASSEAAGIGTEAFF. The V gene is TRBV2, the J gene TRBJ1-1; possible D gene TRBD1, 5 bases. Germline loops: CDR1 SNHLY, CDR2 FYNNEI. CDR3 length: 15 amino acids. V lost 0 bases to trimming and J lost 4 bases, with 12 bases between them.

The chain uses TRBV7-2 and TRBJ1-2; D is perhaps TRBD1 (5 bases). The V end lost 5 bases, the J end lost 7 bases, and 23 bases lay between the germline ends. This CDR3 comprises 16 residues. Germline values: CDR1 SGHTA, CDR2 FQGNSA. CDR3 bases: TGTGCCAGCAGCCACGGGTTGGCAGGGAGGGGAGGTGGCTACACCTTC. This sequence encodes CASSHGLAGRGGGYTF.

A word on this clone: Being one base from a much bigger clone, this may be a read error. The chain joins TRBV6-6 to TRBJ1-2; D possibly corresponds to TRBD1 (5 bases). The CDR3 has 15 residues. Germline CDR1 and CDR2: MNHNY and SVGAGI (reference sequence). The CDR3 region is CASNYSSGKNYGYTF. As DNA, the CDR3 is TGTGCCAGCAATTACTCGTCAGGGAAGAACTATGGCTACACCTTC.

This clone occurred a few times. The V gene is TRBV2, the J gene TRBJ1-3, with unresolved D. Per germline, CDR1 SNHLY and CDR2 FYNNEI. V lost 2 bases and J 0 bases, leaving 11 bases between the germline ends. This CDR3 region has 16 residues. DNA for the CDR3: TGTGCCAGCAGTGAATGGCCGACTCTCTCTGGAAACACCATATATTTT. Protein product: CASSEWPTLSGNTIYF.

The genes are TRBV7-9 and TRBJ2-2; 7 bases are shared with TRBD1. Trimming at V came to 1 base and at J to 3 bases, leaving 2 bases not matched to a gene. The germline gives CDR1 SEHNR, CDR2 FQNEAQ (reference sequence). The CDR3 extends over 15 amino acids. The CDR3 coding sequence is TGTGCCAGCAGCTTAGGGGACAGAGACACCGGGGAGCTGTTTTTT. Its translation is CASSLGDRDTGELFF. The variable domain in full, with the rest retrieved from reference TRBV7-9 and TRBJ2-2, is DTGVSQNPRHKITKRGQNVTFRCDPISEHNRLYWYRQTLGQGPEFLTYFQNEAQLEKSRLLSDRFSAERPKGSFSTLEIQRTEQGDSAMYLCASSLGDRDTGELFFGEGSRLTVL.

The gene calls are TRBV29-1 and TRBJ2-2; a weak D match, TRBD1 (5 bases). The V and J ends lost 7 bases and 0 bases respectively, with 12 bases between them. The CDR3 totals 14 residues. Looked up from germline, CDR1 is SQVTM and CDR2 is ANQGSEA. CDR3 in amino acids: CSARQRPNTGELFF. In DNA form, the CDR3 reads TGCAGCGCTCGACAGCGACCGAACACCGGGGAGCTGTTTTTT.

The rearrangement joins TRBV6-6 to TRBJ1-1, with 7 bases matching TRBD1. Germline V gene data show CDR1 as MNHNY and CDR2 as SVGAGI (reference sequence). The V segment lost 4 bases and the J segment 1 base; nucleotides outside the gene matches: 3. The CDR3 is made up of 14 amino acids. The CDR3 DNA reads as TGTGCCAGCAGTTTACAGGGGCCGAACACTGAAGCTTTCTTT. Translation: CASSLQGPNTEAFF.